The source of this T cell receptor beta chain is a study of cytomegalovirus exposure and HLA in healthy donors (dated 2017 in TCRdb). Turning to the overall study: A later analysis indicated that the 95 to 150 validation repertoires were generated on the platform also employed for the approximately 700 repertoires of the first cohort. The aim of the study was to test whether cataloging public T cell receptors could identify signatures of past pathogen exposure. Along with the roughly 710-subject first cohort, a separate validation cohort of approximately 110 different subjects was used. High-throughput TCR immunosequencing, statistical association of individual TCRs with disease status, and machine learning were combined to predict cytomegalovirus infection status.

General conclusions and limits of the study: In vitro tests confirmed that a few of the cytomegalovirus-associated TCR beta chains recognize cytomegalovirus antigens. While some public TCRs were present in many individuals, most TCR sequences turned up only very rarely across donors. The authors suggested that the approach could potentially be extended to other disease states and immunological phenotypes. The validation cohort had no HLA typing available for a later analysis, so co-occurrence within that cohort was assessed over all 130 or so repertoires. In the study, about 150 TCR beta chains were listed as associated with cytomegalovirus. The classifier was reported to diagnose cytomegalovirus status with high specificity and sensitivity in both the original cohort and the validation cohort. In a later analysis, TCRs clustered in the first cohort were found to also tend to co-occur in the roughly 120 validation repertoires, with 94% of cluster scores above 0.

The donors belonged to the validation cohort of over a hundred subjects, which was separate from the approximately 660-subject first cohort. In the case of this clone: The clone's antigen remains unknown. It has no much larger one-base neighbor in the sample; base qualities were not kept.

Receptors were amplified or captured by the immunoSEQ multiplex PCR assay. Processing in the source paper ran as follows. A statistical classification framework was built to diagnose cytomegalovirus status from the catalog of TCR beta chain sequences. This is the immuneACCESS table as TCRdb keeps it, with only in-frame sequences that have V and J called. A part of the clones is gone; compared with another copy, unresolved V genes explain less than half, and the rest is unexplained. That table supplies the V and J calls and clone size; D and trimming were determined from the DNA. This sample holds under 250,000 clones; approximately 87% were observed only once. Clones ranked in the top ten supply roughly 6% of the sample. As encoded in the germline V gene, CDR1 is SGHAT while CDR2 is FQNNGV. V is reduced by 2 bases and J by 6 bases, leaving a spacing of 14 bases between them. The CDR3 sequence holds 14 residues, the cysteine and phenylalanine included. Solely the CDR3 DNA is kept, with 42 bases framed from the first base.

Sequencing was performed on PBMCs. The rearranged chain carries TRBV11-2 and TRBJ2-7; the D gene identity is not certain. The source is a woman aged 18-30 years in good health and CMV-seronegative. The nucleotides are TGTGCCAGCAGCTTATATAGTATGGGTGGCGAGCAGTACTTC. This codes for CASSLYSMGGEQYF.